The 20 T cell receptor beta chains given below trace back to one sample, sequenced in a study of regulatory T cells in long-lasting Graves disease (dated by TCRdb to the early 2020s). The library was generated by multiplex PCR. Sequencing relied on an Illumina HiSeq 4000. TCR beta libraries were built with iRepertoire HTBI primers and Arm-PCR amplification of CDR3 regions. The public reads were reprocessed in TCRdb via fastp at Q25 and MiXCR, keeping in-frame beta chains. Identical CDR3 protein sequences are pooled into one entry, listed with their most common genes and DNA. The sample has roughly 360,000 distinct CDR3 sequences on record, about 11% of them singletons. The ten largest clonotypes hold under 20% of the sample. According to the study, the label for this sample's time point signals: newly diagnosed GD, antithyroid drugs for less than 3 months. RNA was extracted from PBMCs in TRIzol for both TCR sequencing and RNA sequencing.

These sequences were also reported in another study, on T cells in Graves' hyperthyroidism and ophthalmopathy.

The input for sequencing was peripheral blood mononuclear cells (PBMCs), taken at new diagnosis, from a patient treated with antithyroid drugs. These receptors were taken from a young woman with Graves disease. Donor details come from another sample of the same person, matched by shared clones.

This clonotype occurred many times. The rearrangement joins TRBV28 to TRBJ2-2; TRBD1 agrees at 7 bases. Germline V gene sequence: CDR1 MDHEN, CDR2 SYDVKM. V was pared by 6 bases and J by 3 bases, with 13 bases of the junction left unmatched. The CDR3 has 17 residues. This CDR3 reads CASSGPPQGPHTGELFF. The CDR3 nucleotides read TGTGCCAGCAGCGGCCCGCCACAGGGGCCCCACACCGGGGAGCTGTTTTTT.

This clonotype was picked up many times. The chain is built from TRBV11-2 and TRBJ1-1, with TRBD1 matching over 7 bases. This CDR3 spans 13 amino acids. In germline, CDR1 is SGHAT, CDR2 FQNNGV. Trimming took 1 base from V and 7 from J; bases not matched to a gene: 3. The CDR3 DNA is TGTGCCAGCAGCTTAGGAAGGACAGGTGAAGCTTTCTTT. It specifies CASSLGRTGEAFF.

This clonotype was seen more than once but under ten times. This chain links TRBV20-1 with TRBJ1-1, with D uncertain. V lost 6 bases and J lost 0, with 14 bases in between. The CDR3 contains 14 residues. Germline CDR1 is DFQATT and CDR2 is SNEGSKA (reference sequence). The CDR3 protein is CSARIGNLNTEAFF. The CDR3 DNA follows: TGCAGTGCGAGGATCGGCAATTTGAACACTGAAGCTTTCTTT.

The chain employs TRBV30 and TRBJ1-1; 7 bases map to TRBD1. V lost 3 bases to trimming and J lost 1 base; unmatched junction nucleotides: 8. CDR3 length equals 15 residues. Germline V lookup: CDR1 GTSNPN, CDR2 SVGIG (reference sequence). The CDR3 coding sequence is TGTGCCTGGAGCCTAAAGGGACAGAGGAACACTGAAGCTTTCTTT. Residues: CAWSLKGQRNTEAFF.

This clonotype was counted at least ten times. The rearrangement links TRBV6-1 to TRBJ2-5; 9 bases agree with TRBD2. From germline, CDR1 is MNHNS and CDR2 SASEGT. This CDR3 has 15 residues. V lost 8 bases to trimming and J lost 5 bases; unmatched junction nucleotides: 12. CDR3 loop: CASWRAGGDWETQYF. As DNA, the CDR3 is TGTGCCAGCTGGCGAGCGGGAGGAGATTGGGAGACCCAGTACTTC.

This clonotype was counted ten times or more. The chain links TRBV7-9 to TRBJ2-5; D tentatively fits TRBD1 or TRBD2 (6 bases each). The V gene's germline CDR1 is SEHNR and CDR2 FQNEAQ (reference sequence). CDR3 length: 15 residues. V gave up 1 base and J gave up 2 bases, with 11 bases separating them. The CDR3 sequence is CASSLVRGPQETQYF. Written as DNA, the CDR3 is TGTGCCAGCAGCTTAGTCCGGGGGCCTCAAGAGACCCAGTACTTC.

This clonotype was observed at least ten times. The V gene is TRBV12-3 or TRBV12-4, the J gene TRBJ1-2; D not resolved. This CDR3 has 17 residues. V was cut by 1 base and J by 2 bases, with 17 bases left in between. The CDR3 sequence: CASSLGGRISANYGYTF. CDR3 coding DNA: TGTGCCAGCAGTTTAGGGGGTCGTATCAGTGCCAACTATGGCTACACCTTC.

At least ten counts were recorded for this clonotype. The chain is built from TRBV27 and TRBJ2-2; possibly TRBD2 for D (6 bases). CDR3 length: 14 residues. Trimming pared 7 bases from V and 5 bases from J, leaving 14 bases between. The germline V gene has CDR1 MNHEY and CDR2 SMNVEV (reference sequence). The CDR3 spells CASKWGLKTGELFF. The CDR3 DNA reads TGTGCCAGCAAGTGGGGACTTAAAACCGGGGAGCTGTTTTTT.

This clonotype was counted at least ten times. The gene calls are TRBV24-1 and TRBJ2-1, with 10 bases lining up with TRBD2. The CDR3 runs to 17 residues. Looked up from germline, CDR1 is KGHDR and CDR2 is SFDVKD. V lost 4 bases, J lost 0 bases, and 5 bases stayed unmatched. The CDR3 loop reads CATSDLASGSSYNEQFF. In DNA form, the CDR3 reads TGTGCCACCAGTGACTTAGCTAGCGGGAGCTCCTACAATGAGCAGTTCTTC.

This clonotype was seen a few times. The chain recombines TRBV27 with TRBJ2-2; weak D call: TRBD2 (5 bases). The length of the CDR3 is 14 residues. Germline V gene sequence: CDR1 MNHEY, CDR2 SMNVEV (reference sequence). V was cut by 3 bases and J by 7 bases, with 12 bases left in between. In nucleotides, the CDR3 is TGTGCCAGCAGTTTTGGCCAGGCGGGCGGGGAGCTGTTTTTT. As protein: CASSFGQAGGELFF.

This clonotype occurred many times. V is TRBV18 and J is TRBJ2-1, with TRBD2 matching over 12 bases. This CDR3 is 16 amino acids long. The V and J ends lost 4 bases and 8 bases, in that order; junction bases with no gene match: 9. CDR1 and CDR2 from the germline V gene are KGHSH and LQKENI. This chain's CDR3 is CASSLSLAGGPYEQFF. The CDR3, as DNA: TGTGCCAGCTCACTTTCCCTAGCGGGAGGGCCCTATGAGCAGTTCTTC. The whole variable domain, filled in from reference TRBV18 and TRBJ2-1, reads NAGVMQNPRHLVRRRGQEARLRCSPMKGHSHVYWYRQLPEEGLKFMVYLQKENIIDESGMPKERFSAEFPKEGPSILRIQQVVRGDSAAYFCASSLSLAGGPYEQFFGPGTRLTVL.

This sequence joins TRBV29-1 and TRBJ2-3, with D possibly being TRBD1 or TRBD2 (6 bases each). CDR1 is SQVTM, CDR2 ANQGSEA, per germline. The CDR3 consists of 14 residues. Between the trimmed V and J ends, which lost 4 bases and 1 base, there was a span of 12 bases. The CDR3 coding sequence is TGCAGCGTTGTCGGGGGCTGGGGCACAGATACGCAGTATTTT. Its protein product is CSVVGGWGTDTQYF.

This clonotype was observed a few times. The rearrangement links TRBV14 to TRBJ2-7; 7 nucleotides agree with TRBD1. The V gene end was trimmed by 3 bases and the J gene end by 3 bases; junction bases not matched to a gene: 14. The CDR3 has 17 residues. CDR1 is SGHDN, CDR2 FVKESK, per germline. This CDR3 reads CASSHARGRGPNYEQYF. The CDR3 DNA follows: TGTGCCAGCAGCCACGCACGGGGTAGGGGGCCTAACTACGAGCAGTACTTC. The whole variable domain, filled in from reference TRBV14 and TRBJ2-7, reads EAGVTQFPSHSVIEKGQTVTLRCDPISGHDNLYWYRRVMGKEIKFLLHFVKESKQDESGMPNNRFLAERTGGTYSTLKVQPAELEDSGVYFCASSHARGRGPNYEQYFGPGTRLTVT.

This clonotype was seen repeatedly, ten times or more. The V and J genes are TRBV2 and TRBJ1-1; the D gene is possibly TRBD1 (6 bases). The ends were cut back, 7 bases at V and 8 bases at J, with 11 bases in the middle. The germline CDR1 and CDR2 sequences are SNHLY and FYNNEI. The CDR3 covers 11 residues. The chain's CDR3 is CASTWTDEAFF. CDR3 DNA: TGTGCCAGCACCTGGACAGACGAAGCTTTCTTT.

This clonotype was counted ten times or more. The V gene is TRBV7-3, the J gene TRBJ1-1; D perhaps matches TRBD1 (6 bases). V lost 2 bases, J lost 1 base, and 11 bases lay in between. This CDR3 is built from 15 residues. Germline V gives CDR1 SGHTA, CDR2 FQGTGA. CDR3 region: CASSLGGRENTEAFF. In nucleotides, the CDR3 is TGTGCCAGCAGCTTAGGGGGCAGAGAGAACACTGAAGCTTTCTTT.

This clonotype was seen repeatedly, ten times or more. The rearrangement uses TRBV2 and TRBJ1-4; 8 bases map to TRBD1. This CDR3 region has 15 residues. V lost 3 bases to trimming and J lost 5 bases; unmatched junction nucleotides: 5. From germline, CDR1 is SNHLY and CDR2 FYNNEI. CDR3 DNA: TGTGCCAGCAGTGACGACAGGGGCTTAAATGAAAAACTGTTTTTT. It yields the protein CASSDDRGLNEKLFF.

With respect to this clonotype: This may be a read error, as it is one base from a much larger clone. The CDR3 bases are TGTGCCAGCAATCAGAAGCGGACTAGCGTTCGAGGTACGCAGTATTTT. It yields the protein CASNQKRTSVRGTQYF. The V gene is TRBV6-1, the J gene TRBJ2-3, with 9 bases lining up with TRBD2. In germline, CDR1 is MNHNS, CDR2 SASEGT. CDR3 length: 16 residues. With 7 bases clipped from V and 8 bases from J, the junction kept 16 bases outside the gene matches.

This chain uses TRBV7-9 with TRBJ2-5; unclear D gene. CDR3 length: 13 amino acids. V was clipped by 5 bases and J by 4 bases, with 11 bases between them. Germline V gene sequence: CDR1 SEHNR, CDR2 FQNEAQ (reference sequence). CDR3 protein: CASSGRLSETQYF. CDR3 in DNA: TGTGCCAGCAGCGGCAGGTTGTCAGAGACCCAGTACTTC.

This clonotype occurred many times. The CDR3 DNA reads TGTGCCAGCAGCTCGGGGACGGGAGAGACAGATACGCAGTATTTT. Protein sequence: CASSSGTGETDTQYF. J is TRBJ2-3 and V is TRBV11-2, with D perhaps matching TRBD2 (6 bases). Trimming pared 4 bases from V and 3 bases from J, leaving 14 bases between. Germline loops: CDR1 SGHAT, CDR2 FQNNGV. There are 15 residues in the CDR3.

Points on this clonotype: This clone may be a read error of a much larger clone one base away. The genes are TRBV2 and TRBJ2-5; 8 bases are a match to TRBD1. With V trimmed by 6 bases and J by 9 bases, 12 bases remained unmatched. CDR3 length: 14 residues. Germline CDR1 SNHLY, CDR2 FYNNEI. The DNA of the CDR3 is TGTGCCAGCAGCCCTGGGACAGGTGGACGGGCCCAGTACTTC. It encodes CASSPGTGGRAQYF.